The subject of this entry is one TCR beta chain. Antigen unknown. This CDR3 is built from 14 residues. V dropped 5 bases and J dropped 6; count of bases not matched to a gene: 6. CDR1 is PRHDT, CDR2 FYEKMQ, per germline (reference sequence). Primers used in a second PCR of roughly 7 to 12 cycles were a sample-barcoded 5' primer and a J-beta primer mix. MiXCR, run by TCRdb on the 5' RACE reads, gives a single entry per CDR3 protein. This sample has fewer than 900,000 distinct CDR3 sequences, with approximately 43% found just once. This sample was included in a study of blood T cells in healthy people across ages. Broader study findings: The long-lived group displayed more naive CD4+ cells, plus higher diversity, than the aged donors did. Changes seen in expanded clonotypes were possibly confounded by donor CMV status left unknown.

Specimen: blood. The origin of this receptor is a woman aged 60-70 years in good health. The chain recombines TRBV13 with TRBJ1-4; TRBD1 matches 7 bases. CDR3 protein: CASSPSRGDEKLFF. CDR3 coding DNA: TGTGCCAGCAGCCCGAGCAGGGGGGATGAAAAACTGTTTTTT.